The sequence of this TCR beta chain was determined in a study of CD8 T cells in ankylosing spondylitis. Study-level findings and limits: In ankylosing spondylitis blood, a motif of roughly 8 highly homologous TCR beta variants appeared characteristic.

The V gene lost 3 bases and the J gene lost 2 bases, with 10 bases spanning the gap. This CDR3 has 14 amino acids. Germline V gene sequence: CDR1 LNHDA, CDR2 SQIVND (reference sequence). This clonotype has only a few counts. Its antigen is unidentified. It was by quantitative 5'-RACE with molecular barcodes that TCR beta libraries were made. TCRdb re-called the 5' RACE reads with MiXCR, one entry per CDR3 protein. The sample shows more than 600,000 distinct CDR3 sequences, about 20% of them seen only once. Sequenced material: blood, either unsorted or a sorted T cell fraction (not recorded which). The source of this sequence is a male donor with ankylosing spondylitis. The chain links TRBV19 to TRBJ1-1; D gene unclear. CDR3 DNA sequence: TGTGCCAGTAGTATTGGTCGAGTTAACACTGAAGCTTTCTTT. Protein: CASSIGRVNTEAFF.